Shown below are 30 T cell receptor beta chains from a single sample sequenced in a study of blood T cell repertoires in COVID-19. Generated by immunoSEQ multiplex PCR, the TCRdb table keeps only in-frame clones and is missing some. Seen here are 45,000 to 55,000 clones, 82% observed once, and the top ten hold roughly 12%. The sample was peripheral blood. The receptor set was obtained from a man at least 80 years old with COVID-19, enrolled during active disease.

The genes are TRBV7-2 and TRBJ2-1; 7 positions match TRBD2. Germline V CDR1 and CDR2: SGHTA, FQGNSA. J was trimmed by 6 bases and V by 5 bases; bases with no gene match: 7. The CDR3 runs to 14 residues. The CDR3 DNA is TGTGCCAGCAGCCCTACGGCTAGCGGCAATGAGCAGTTCTTC. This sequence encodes CASSPTASGNEQFF.

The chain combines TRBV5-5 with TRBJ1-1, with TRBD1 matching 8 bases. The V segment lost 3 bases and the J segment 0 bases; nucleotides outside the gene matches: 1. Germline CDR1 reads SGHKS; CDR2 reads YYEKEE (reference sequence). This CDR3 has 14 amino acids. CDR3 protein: CASSSDRVNTEAFF. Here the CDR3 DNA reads TGTGCCAGCAGCTCGGACAGGGTGAACACTGAAGCTTTCTTT.

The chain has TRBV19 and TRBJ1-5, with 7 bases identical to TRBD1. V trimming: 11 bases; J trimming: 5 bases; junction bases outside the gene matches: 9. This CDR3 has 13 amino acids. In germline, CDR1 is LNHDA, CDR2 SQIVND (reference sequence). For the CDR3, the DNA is TGTGCCTCACTCCGGGACAGTTATCAGCCCCAGCATTTT. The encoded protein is CASLRDSYQPQHF.

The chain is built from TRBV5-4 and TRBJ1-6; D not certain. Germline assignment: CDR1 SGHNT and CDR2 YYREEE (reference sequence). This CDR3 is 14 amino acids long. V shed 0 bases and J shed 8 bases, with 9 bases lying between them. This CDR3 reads CASSLAAGYSPLHF. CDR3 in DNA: TGTGCCAGCAGCTTGGCGGCAGGTTATTCACCCCTCCACTTT.

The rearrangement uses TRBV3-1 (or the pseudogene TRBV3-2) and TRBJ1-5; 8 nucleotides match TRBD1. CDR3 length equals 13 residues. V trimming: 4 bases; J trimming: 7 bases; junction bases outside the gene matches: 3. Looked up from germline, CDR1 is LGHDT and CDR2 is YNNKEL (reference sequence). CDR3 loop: CASSPDRGQPQHF. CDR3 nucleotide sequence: TGTGCCAGCAGCCCCGACAGGGGCCAGCCCCAGCATTTT.

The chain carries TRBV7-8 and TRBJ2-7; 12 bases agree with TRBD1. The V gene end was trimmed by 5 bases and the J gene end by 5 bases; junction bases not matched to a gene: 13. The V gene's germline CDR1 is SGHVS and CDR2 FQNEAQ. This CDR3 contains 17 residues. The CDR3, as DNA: TGTGCCAGCAGCCAGACCCCGTTAGGGACAGGGGGCAACGAGCAGTACTTC. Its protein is CASSQTPLGTGGNEQYF.

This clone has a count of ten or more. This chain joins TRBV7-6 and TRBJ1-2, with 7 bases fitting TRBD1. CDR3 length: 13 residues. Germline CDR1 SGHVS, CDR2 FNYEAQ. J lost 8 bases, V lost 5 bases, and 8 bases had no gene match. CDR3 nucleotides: TGTGCCAGCAGCCTAACAGGGGAGGAAGGCTACACCTTC. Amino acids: CASSLTGEEGYTF.

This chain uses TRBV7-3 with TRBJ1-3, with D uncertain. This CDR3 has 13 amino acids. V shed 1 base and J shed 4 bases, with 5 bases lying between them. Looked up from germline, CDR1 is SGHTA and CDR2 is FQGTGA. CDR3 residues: CASSLNQGNTIYF. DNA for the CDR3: TGTGCCAGCAGCTTAAACCAGGGAAACACCATATATTTT.

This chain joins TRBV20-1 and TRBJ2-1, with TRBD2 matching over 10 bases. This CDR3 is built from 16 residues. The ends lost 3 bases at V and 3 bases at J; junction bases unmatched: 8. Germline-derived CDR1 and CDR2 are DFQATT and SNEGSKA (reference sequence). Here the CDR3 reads CSASASGGSLYNEQFF. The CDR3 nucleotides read TGCAGTGCTAGTGCTAGCGGGGGATCACTCTACAATGAGCAGTTCTTC.

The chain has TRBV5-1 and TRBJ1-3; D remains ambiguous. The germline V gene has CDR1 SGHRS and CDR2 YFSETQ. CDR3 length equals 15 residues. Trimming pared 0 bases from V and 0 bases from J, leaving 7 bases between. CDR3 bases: TGCGCCAGCAGCTTGGCAGGAAGCTCTGGAAACACCATATATTTT. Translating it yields CASSLAGSSGNTIYF.

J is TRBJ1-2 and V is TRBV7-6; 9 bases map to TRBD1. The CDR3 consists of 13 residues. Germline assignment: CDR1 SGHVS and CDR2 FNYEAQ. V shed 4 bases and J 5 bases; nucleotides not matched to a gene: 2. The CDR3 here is CASSSGQGYGYTF. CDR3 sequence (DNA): TGTGCCAGCAGCTCAGGACAGGGGTATGGCTACACCTTC. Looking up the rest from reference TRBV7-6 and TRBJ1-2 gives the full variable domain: GAGVSQSPRYKVTKRGQDVALRCDPISGHVSLYWYRQALGQGPEFLTYFNYEAQQDKSGLPNDRFSAERPEGSISTLTIQRTEQRDSAMYRCASSSGQGYGYTFGSGTRLTVV.

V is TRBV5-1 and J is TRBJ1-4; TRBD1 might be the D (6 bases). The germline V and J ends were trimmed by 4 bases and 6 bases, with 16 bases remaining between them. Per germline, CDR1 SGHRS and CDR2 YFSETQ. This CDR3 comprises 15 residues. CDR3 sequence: CASSDPQGADEKLFF. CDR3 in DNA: TGCGCCAGCAGCGACCCACAGGGCGCTGATGAAAAACTGTTTTTT.

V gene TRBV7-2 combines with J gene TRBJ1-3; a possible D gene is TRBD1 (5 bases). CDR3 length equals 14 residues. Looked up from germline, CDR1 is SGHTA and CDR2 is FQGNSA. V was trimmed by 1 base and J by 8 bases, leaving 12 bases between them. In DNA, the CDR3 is TGTGCCAGCAGCTTAGTCGGAACAGGTTACACCATATATTTT. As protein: CASSLVGTGYTIYF.

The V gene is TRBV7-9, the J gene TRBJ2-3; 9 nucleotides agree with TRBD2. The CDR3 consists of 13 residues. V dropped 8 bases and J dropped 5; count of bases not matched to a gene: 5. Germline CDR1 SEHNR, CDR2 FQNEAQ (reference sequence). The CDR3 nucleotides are TGTGCCAGCGAACGAGCGGGGGGAGATACGCAGTATTTT. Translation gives CASERAGGDTQYF.

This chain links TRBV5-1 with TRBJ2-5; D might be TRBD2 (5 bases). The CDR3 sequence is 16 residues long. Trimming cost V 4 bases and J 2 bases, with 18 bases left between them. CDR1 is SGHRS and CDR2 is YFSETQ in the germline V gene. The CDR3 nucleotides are TGCGCCAGCAGCCGCCCCGAAACGGGGTATCAAGAGACCCAGTACTTC. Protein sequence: CASSRPETGYQETQYF.

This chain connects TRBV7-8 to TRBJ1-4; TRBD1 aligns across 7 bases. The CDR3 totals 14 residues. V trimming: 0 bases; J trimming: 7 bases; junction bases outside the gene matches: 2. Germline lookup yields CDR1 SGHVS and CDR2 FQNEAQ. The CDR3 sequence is CASSLARTGEKLFF. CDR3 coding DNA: TGTGCCAGCAGCTTAGCGCGGACAGGTGAAAAACTGTTTTTT.

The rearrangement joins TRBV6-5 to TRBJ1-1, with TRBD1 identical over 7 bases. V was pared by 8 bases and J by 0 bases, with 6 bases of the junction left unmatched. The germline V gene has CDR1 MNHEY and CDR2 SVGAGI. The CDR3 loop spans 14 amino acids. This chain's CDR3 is CASGQAGMNTEAFF. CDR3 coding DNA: TGTGCCAGCGGACAGGCAGGAATGAACACTGAAGCTTTCTTT.

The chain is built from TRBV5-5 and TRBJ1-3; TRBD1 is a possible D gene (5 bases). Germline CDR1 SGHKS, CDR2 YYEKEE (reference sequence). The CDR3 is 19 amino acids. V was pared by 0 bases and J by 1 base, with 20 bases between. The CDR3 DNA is TGTGCCAGCAGCTTGGCCCGCGGCAGGGTGGAAGGGTCTGGAAACACCATATATTTT. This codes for CASSLARGRVEGSGNTIYF.

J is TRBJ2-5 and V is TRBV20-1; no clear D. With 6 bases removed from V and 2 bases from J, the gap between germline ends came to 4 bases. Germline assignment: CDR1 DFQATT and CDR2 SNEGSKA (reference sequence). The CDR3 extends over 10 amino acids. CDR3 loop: CSAKQETQYF. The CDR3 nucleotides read TGCAGTGCCAAACAAGAGACCCAGTACTTC.

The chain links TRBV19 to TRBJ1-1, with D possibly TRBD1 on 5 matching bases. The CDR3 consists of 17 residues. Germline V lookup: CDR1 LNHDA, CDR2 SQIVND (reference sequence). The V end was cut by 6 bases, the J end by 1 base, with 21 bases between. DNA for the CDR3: TGTGCCAGTAGCCCCGGCGGGACCTCTGGGTCGAACACTGAAGCTTTCTTT. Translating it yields CASSPGGTSGSNTEAFF.

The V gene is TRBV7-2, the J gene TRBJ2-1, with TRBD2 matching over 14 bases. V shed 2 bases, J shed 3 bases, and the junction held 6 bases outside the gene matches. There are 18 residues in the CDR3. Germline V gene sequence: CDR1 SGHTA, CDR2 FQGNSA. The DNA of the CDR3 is TGTGCCAGCAGCTTACGCAGGACTAGCGGGAGGAACTACAATGAGCAGTTCTTC. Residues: CASSLRRTSGRNYNEQFF. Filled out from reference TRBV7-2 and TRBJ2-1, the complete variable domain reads GAGVSQSPSNKVTEKGKDVELRCDPISGHTALYWYRQSLGQGLEFLIYFQGNSAPDKSGLPSDRFSAERTGGSVSTLTIQRTQQEDSAVYLCASSLRRTSGRNYNEQFFGPGTRLTVL.

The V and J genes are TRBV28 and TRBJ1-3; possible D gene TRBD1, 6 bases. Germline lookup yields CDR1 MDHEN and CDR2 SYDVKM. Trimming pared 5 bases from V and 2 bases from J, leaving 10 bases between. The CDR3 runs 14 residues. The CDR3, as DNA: TGTGCCAGCAGTGAGACAGGCGCTGGAAACACCATATATTTT. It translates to CASSETGAGNTIYF. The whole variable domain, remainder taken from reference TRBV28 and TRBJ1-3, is DVKVTQSSRYLVKRTGEKVFLECVQDMDHENMFWYRQDPGLGLRLIYFSYDVKMKEKGDIPEGYSVSREKKERFSLILESASTNQTSMYLCASSETGAGNTIYFGEGSWLTVV.

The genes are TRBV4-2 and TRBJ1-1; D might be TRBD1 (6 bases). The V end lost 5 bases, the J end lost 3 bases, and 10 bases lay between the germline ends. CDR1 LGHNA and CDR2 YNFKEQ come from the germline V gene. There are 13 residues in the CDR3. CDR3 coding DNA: TGTGCCAGCAGCGCGACAGGAGACACTGAAGCTTTCTTT. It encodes CASSATGDTEAFF.

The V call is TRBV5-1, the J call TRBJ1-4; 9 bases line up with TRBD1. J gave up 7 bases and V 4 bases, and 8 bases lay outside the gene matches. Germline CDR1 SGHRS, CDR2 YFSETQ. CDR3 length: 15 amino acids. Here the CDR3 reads CASSLQGAESEKLFF. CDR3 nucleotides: TGCGCCAGCAGCCTACAGGGGGCGGAATCTGAAAAACTGTTTTTT.

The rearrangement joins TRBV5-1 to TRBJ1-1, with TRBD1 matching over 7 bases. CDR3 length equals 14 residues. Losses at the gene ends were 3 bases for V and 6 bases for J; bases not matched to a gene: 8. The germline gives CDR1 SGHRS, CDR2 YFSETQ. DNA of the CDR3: TGCGCCAGCAGCTCAGAAACAGGGGCCGCTGAAGCTTTCTTT. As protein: CASSSETGAAEAFF.

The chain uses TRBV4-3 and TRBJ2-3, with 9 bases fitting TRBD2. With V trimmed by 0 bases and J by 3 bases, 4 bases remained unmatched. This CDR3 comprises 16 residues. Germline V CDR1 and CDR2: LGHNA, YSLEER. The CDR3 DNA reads TGCGCCAGCAGCCAAGATTTTAGCGGGAGTACAGATACGCAGTATTTT. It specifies CASSQDFSGSTDTQYF.

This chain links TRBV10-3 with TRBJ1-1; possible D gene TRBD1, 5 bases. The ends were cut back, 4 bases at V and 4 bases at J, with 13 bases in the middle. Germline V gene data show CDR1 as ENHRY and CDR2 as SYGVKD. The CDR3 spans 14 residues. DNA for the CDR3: TGTGCCATCAGTGTGCAGGGTATGAGCACTGAAGCTTTCTTT. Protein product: CAISVQGMSTEAFF.

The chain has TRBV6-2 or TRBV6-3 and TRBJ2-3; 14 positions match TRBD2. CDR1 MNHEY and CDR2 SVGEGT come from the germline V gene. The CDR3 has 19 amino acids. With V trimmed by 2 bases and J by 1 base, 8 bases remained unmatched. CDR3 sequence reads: CASSYPGTSGSRGTDTQYF. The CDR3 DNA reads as TGTGCCAGCAGTTACCCTGGGACTAGCGGGAGCCGGGGCACAGATACGCAGTATTTT.

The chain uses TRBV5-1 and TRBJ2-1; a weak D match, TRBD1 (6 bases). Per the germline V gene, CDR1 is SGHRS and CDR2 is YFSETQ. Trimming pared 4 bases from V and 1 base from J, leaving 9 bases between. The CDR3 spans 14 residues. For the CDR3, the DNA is TGCGCCAGCAGCCCGGACAGATCCTACAATGAGCAGTTCTTC. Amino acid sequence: CASSPDRSYNEQFF.

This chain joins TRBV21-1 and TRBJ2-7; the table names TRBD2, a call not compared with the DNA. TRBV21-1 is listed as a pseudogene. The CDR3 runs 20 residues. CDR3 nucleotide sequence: TGTGCCAGCAGCAAGGTCCCTTTCGGACTAGCGGGAGGGAGTACCTACGAGCAGTACGTC. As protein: CASSKVPFGLAGGSTYEQYV.